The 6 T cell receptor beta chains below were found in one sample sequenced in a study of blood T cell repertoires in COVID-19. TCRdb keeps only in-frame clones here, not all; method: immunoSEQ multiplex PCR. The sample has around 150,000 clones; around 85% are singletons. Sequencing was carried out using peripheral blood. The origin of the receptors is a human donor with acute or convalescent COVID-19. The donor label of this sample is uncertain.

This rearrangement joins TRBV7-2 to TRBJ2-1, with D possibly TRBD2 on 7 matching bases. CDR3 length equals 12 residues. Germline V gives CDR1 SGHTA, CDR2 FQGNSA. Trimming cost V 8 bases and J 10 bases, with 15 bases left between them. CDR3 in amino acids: CASGGGRKEQFF. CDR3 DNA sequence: TGTGCCAGCGGCGGGGGCCGTAAGGAGCAGTTCTTC.

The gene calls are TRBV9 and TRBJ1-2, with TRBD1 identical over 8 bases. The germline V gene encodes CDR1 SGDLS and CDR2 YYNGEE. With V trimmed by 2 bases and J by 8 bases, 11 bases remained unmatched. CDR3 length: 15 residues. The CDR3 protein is CASSVQGQASEGYTF. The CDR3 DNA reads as TGTGCCAGCAGCGTCCAGGGACAGGCGAGCGAAGGCTACACCTTC.

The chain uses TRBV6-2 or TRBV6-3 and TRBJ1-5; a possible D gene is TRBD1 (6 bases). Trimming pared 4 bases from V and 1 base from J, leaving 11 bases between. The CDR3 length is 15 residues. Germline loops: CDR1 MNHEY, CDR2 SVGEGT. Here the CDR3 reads CASSWGGVSNQPQHF. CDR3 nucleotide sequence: TGTGCCAGCAGTTGGGGGGGCGTAAGCAATCAGCCCCAGCATTTT.

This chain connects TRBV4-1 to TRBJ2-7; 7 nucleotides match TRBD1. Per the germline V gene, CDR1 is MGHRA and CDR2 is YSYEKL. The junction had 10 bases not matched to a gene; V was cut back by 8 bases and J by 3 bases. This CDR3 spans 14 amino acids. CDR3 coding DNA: TGCGCCAGCTCCCCCACAGGGGAAGTCTACGAGCAGTACTTC. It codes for CASSPTGEVYEQYF.

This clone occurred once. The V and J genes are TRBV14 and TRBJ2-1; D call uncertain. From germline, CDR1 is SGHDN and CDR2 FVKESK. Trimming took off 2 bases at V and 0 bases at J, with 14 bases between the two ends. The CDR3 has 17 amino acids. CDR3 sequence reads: CASSQRSTAFSYNEQFF. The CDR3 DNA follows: TGTGCCAGCAGCCAAAGGAGCACCGCCTTCTCCTACAATGAGCAGTTCTTC. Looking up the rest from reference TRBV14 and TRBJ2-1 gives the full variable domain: EAGVTQFPSHSVIEKGQTVTLRCDPISGHDNLYWYRRVMGKEIKFLLHFVKESKQDESGMPNNRFLAERTGGTYSTLKVQPAELEDSGVYFCASSQRSTAFSYNEQFFGPGTRLTVL.

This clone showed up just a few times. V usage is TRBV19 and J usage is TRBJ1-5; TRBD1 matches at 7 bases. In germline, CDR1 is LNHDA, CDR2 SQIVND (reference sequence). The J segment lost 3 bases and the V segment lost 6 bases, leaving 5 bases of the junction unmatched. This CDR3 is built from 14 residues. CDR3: CASSLTGYNQPQHF. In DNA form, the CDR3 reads TGTGCCAGTAGCCTGACAGGGTACAATCAGCCCCAGCATTTT.